Listed below are T cell receptor beta chains from one sample, sequenced in a study of blood T cell repertoires in COVID-19. Repertoires were generated with immunoSEQ multiplex PCR, while TCRdb's copy carries only in-frame clones and drops some. The sample consists of around 300,000 clones, roughly 88% of them appearing once. Sequencing was performed on peripheral blood. All receptors come from a woman between 65 and 79 years old with acute or convalescent COVID-19. Each CDR3 is given without its conserved first and last residue. D genes are given only for firm matches.

V	D	J	CDR3
TRBV7-2	NA	TRBJ1-1	ASSLARGTEAF
TRBV5-5	NA	TRBJ1-2	ASSLTLRGYT
TRBV7-6	TRBD1	TRBJ1-1	ASSLGQASSEAF
TRBV19	NA	TRBJ1-2	ASTPGPEQNYGYT
TRBV5-4	NA	TRBJ1-1	ASSTPTRNTEAF
TRBV2	NA	TRBJ2-3	ASSGPPSPDTQY
TRBV2	TRBD1	TRBJ1-2	ASSFGTGRNYGYT
TRBV5-1	NA	TRBJ2-2	ASSLGIQATGELF
TRBV6-1	NA	TRBJ1-5	ASSEATGDQPQH
TRBV6-5	TRBD1	TRBJ1-2	ASRKQGANGYT
TRBV7-9	TRBD1	TRBJ1-1	ASSLQGAEAF
TRBV3-1/TRBV3-2	NA	TRBJ1-2	ASSQGSGTRYGYT
TRBV10-3	NA	TRBJ2-5	AISDSDRPLETQY
TRBV3-1/TRBV3-2	NA	TRBJ2-2	ASSQIRSGELF
TRBV29-1	NA	TRBJ1-1	SVRGSYGTEAF
TRBV5-4	TRBD1	TRBJ1-2	ASSRTGDNYGYT
TRBV6-6	NA	TRBJ2-3	ASSRFNGGVTDTQY
TRBV7-3	NA	TRBJ2-5	ASSLTAEVETQY
TRBV19	TRBD1	TRBJ2-7	ASTAGQAYSYEQY
TRBV18	TRBD1	TRBJ2-7	ASSPVGTGGSYEQY
TRBV4-1	NA	TRBJ1-2	ASSQTSRETRGYT
TRBV10-3	NA	TRBJ1-2	AIWGAYGYT
TRBV6-1	NA	TRBJ2-1	ASSDRTYSGDEQF
TRBV7-3	NA	TRBJ2-1	ASSLSRTVLQDEQF
TRBV7-3	NA	TRBJ2-2	ASSSKTTGELF
TRBV27	TRBD1	TRBJ1-1	ASSLRQGVGTEAF
TRBV3-1/TRBV3-2	NA	TRBJ1-3	ASSQDIRGANTIY
TRBV2	NA	TRBJ2-3	ASTLGRGTDTQY
TRBV2	NA	TRBJ2-2	ASSENRGGTGELF
TRBV15	NA	TRBJ1-2	ATSRAQGRGYT
TRBV19	TRBD1	TRBJ1-3	ASSIDRGSGNTIY
TRBV18	TRBD2	TRBJ2-2	ASSPPAASGNTGELF
TRBV3-1/TRBV3-2	TRBD1	TRBJ1-1	ASSQTGTGRVEAF
TRBV11-2	NA	TRBJ1-1	ASSLARGTEAF
TRBV6-1	NA	TRBJ1-2	ASSPPRHGGYT
TRBV18	NA	TRBJ2-2	ASSPGLANTGELF
TRBV7-9	NA	TRBJ1-1	ASSPQLRAF
TRBV4-1	TRBD1	TRBJ2-7	ASSQEWDSSYEQY
TRBV9	NA	TRBJ1-2	ASTSNYGYT
TRBV9	NA	TRBJ1-6	ASSVDSLSYNSPLH
TRBV29-1	TRBD2	TRBJ2-1	SVEGTLAGKYEQF
TRBV11-2	NA	TRBJ1-4	ASRPTWAGEKLF
TRBV6-2/TRBV6-3	NA	TRBJ2-5	ASSYDGSGTQY
TRBV4-1	TRBD1	TRBJ1-6	ASSQLTGGRDNSPLH
TRBV21-1	NA	TRBJ1-5	ASSKRRGYNQPQH
TRBV25-1	NA	TRBJ2-2	ASRNSGELF
TRBV7-9	TRBD1	TRBJ1-2	ASSPGQQPYGYT
TRBV3-1/TRBV3-2	NA	TRBJ1-1	ASSQQGGSEAF
TRBV6-5	TRBD1	TRBJ1-2	ASRRGTGDYGYT
TRBV6-5	TRBD1	TRBJ1-6	ASNSGQGHNSPLH
TRBV19	NA	TRBJ1-3	ASINAPAVDTIY
TRBV28	NA	TRBJ1-1	ASKPIGRAGEAF
TRBV7-9	TRBD2	TRBJ2-1	ASERGFNEQF
TRBV6-4	TRBD1	TRBJ1-6	ASSLTGQGSNSPLH
TRBV7-9	NA	TRBJ2-1	ASSLGGGEQF
TRBV20-1	TRBD1	TRBJ1-5	SASHQGVDQPQH
TRBV3-1/TRBV3-2	NA	TRBJ1-5	ASSRGRDQPQH
TRBV13	TRBD1	TRBJ1-1	ASSWDRRTEAF
TRBV5-4	TRBD1	TRBJ2-7	ASSLEQGAIEQY